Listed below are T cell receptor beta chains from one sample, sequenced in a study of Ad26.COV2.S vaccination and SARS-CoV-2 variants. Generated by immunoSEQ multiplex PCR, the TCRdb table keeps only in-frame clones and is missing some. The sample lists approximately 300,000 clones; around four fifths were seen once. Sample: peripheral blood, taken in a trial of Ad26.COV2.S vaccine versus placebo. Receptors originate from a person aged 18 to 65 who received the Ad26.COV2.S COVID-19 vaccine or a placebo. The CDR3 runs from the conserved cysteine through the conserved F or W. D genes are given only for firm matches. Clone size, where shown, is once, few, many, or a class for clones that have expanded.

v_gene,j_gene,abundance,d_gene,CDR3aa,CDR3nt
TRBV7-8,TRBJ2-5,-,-,CASSPSGWETQYF,TGTGCCAGCAGCCCGAGTGGGTGGGAGACCCAGTACTTC
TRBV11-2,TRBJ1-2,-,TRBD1,CASSTYRGRDYGYTF,TGTGCCAGCAGCACCTACAGGGGGCGCGACTATGGCTACACCTTC
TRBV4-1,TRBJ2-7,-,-,CASSQGVLTGSSYEQYF,TGCGCCAGCAGCCAAGGGGTACTCACCGGCAGCTCCTACGAGCAGTACTTC
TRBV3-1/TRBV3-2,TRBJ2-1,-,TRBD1,CASSQGIWTGGLVEQFF,TGTGCCAGCAGCCAAGGGATCTGGACAGGGGGCCTCGTTGAGCAGTTCTTC
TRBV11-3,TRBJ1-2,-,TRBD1,CASSPIDRDDGYTF,TGTGCCAGCAGCCCAATCGACAGGGATGATGGCTACACCTTC
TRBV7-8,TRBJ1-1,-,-,CASSTLQGTEAFF,TGTGCCAGCAGCACCTTACAAGGCACTGAAGCTTTCTTT
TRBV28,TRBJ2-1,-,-,CASSPPRAGRYNEQFF,TGTGCCAGCAGTCCCCCCCGGGCAGGGCGCTACAATGAGCAGTTCTTC
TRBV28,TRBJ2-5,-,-,CASSLRGAAFQETQYF,TGTGCCAGCAGTTTAAGAGGGGCCGCGTTCCAAGAGACCCAGTACTTC
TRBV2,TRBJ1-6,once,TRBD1,CASKGQGNSPLHF,TGTGCCAGCAAGGGACAGGGTAATTCACCCCTCCACTTT
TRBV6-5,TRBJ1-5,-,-,CASSYDTQPQHF,TGTGCCAGCAGTTACGACACCCAGCCCCAGCATTTT
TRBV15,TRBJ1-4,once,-,CATSRRIGQGDEKLFF,TGTGCCACCAGCAGGAGGATTGGGCAGGGAGATGAAAAACTGTTTTTT
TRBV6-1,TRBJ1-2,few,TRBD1,CASSDRGGQYYGYTF,TGTGCCAGCAGTGATAGAGGGGGCCAGTACTATGGCTACACCTTC
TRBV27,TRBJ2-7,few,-,CASSLLGTGLYEQYF,TGTGCCAGCAGTTTATTGGGCACAGGACTCTACGAGCAGTACTTC
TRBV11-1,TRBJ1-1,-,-,CASSLDRWAEAFF,TGTGCCAGCAGCTTAGACCGGTGGGCTGAAGCTTTCTTT
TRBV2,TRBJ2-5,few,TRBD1,CASARTGPQETQYF,TGTGCCAGCGCCAGGACAGGGCCCCAAGAGACCCAGTACTTC
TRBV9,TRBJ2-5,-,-,CASSTPQPVETQYF,TGTGCCAGCAGCACCCCCCAGCCGGTGGAGACCCAGTACTTC
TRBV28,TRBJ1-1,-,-,CASRQAWGTYSEAFF,TGTGCCAGCAGACAAGCCTGGGGGACGTACTCTGAAGCTTTCTTT
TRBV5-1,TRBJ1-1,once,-,CASSLLGGTNTEAFF,TGCGCCAGCAGCCTCCTGGGAGGGACGAACACTGAAGCTTTCTTT
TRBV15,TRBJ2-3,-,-,CATSRGQLTDTQYF,TGTGCCACCAGCAGAGGACAGCTAACAGATACGCAGTATTTT
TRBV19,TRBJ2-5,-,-,CASSIDLSRPGAQETQYF,TGTGCCAGTAGTATAGATCTGTCCCGGCCGGGGGCGCAAGAGACCCAGTACTTC
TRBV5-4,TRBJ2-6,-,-,CASNPRRAGANVLTF,TGTGCCAGCAACCCAAGGCGGGCTGGGGCCAACGTCCTGACTTTC
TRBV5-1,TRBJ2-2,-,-,CASSRVLDTGELFF,TGCGCCAGCAGCCGGGTCTTGGACACCGGGGAGCTGTTTTTT
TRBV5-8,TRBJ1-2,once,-,CASSLGVGGYTF,TGTGCCAGCAGCTTAGGGGTTGGAGGCTACACCTTC
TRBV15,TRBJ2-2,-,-,CATSRGGGLGGELFF,TGTGCCACCAGCAGGGGAGGGGGCTTGGGCGGGGAGCTGTTTTTT
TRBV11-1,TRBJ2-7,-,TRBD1,CASSLGGQGYEQYF,TGTGCCAGCAGCTTAGGGGGACAGGGCTACGAGCAGTACTTC
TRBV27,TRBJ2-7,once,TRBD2,CASGRTGGVAGGYEQYF,TGTGCCAGCGGACGAACGGGAGGGGTAGCGGGGGGCTACGAGCAGTACTTC
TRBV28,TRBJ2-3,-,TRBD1,CASSPDRLLTDTQYF,TGTGCCAGCAGTCCGGACAGGTTACTCACAGATACGCAGTATTTT
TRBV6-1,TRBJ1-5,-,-,CASSEWINQPQHF,TGTGCCAGCAGTGAATGGATCAATCAGCCCCAGCATTTT
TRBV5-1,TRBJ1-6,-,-,CASRGGGSYNSPLHF,TGCGCCAGCAGGGGGGGTGGCTCCTATAATTCACCCCTCCACTTT
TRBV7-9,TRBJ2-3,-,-,CASSLDGGPSTDTQYF,TGTGCCAGCAGCTTGGACGGGGGCCCTAGCACAGATACGCAGTATTTT
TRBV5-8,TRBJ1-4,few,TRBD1,CASSWRDRFYEKLFF,TGTGCCAGCAGCTGGCGGGACAGATTTTATGAAAAACTGTTTTTT
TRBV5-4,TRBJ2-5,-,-,CASSLDAGAGQTQYF,TGTGCCAGCAGCTTGGATGCGGGGGCAGGTCAGACCCAGTACTTC
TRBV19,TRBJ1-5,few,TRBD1,CASNTGGDQPQHF,TGTGCCAGTAATACAGGGGGCGATCAGCCCCAGCATTTT
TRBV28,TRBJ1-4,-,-,CASSLQSGRWSF,TGTGCCAGCAGTTTGCAATCGGGGCGGTGGTCTTTT
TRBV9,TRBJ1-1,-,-,CASSVGALMNTEAFF,TGTGCCAGCAGCGTAGGGGCGCTTATGAACACTGAAGCTTTCTTT
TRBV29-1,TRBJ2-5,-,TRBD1,CSVQQGAETQYF,TGCAGCGTCCAGCAGGGGGCTGAGACCCAGTACTTC
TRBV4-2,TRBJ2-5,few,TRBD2,CASSLGTSSGGETQYF,TGTGCCAGCAGCCTAGGGACTAGCTCAGGGGGGGAGACCCAGTACTTC
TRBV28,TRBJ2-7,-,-,CASSSPREQYF,TGTGCCAGCAGTTCCCCCCGCGAGCAGTACTTC
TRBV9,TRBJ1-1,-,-,CASSVASENTEAFF,TGTGCCAGCAGCGTAGCCTCAGAAAACACTGAAGCTTTCTTT
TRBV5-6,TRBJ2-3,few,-,CASSSGIVGTDTQYF,TGTGCCAGCAGTTCGGGAATAGTAGGCACAGATACGCAGTATTTT
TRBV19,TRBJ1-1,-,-,CASSYRTHRGTEAFF,TGTGCCAGTAGTTACCGGACGCATCGGGGCACTGAAGCTTTCTTT
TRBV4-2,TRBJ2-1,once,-,CASSPAGALFNEQFF,TGTGCCAGCAGCCCGGCGGGGGCCCTCTTCAATGAGCAGTTCTTC
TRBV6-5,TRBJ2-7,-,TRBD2,CASRSLAGDVGEQYF,TGTGCCAGCAGATCTCTAGCGGGGGACGTTGGCGAGCAGTACTTC
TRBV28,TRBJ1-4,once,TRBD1,CASSLGDRGKKLFF,TGTGCCAGCAGTTTGGGGGACAGGGGGAAGAAACTGTTTTTT
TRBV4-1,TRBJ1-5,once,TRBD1,CASSQSPGTGASYSNQPQHF,TGCGCCAGCAGCCAATCTCCGGGGACAGGAGCTTCATATAGCAATCAGCCCCAGCATTTT
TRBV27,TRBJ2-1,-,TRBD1,CASSAGTGGFYNEQFF,TGTGCCAGCAGTGCCGGGACAGGGGGTTTCTACAATGAGCAGTTCTTC
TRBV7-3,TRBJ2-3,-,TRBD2,CASSLNPGLAGGKQYF,TGTGCCAGCAGCTTAAACCCCGGGCTAGCGGGGGGGAAGCAGTATTTT
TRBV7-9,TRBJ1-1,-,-,CASSLVAILGGTEAFF,TGTGCCAGCAGCTTAGTGGCGATACTAGGAGGAACTGAAGCTTTCTTT
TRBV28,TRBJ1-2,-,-,CASSSQGDGYTF,TGTGCCAGCAGCTCACAGGGAGATGGCTACACCTTC
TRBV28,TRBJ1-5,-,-,CASSHSGGRGQPQHF,TGTGCCAGCAGCCACTCCGGGGGCCGGGGTCAGCCCCAGCATTTT
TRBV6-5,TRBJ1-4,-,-,CASGAGDSTNEKLFF,TGTGCCAGCGGGGCGGGGGATTCAACTAATGAAAAACTGTTTTTT
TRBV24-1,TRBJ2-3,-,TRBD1,CATTQGQGTDTQYF,TGTGCCACCACCCAGGGACAGGGCACAGATACGCAGTATTTT
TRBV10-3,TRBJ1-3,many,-,CAISEPAGDGSTSSGNTIYF,TGTGCCATCAGTGAGCCAGCGGGGGACGGCAGCACCTCTTCTGGAAACACCATATATTTT
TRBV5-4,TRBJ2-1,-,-,CASSPPARREYNEQFF,TGTGCCAGCAGTCCACCGGCCCGAAGGGAGTACAATGAGCAGTTCTTC
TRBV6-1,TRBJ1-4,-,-,CASSEAWGGQEKLFF,TGTGCCAGCAGTGAAGCTTGGGGGGGGCAAGAAAAACTGTTTTTT
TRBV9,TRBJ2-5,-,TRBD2,CASSAGGTQETQYF,TGTGCCAGCAGCGCCGGGGGGACCCAAGAGACCCAGTACTTC
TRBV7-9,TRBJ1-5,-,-,CASSGSSNQPQHF,TGTGCCAGCAGCGGGTCAAGCAATCAGCCCCAGCATTTT
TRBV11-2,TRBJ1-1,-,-,CASSLGPDKVKNTEAFF,TGTGCCAGCAGCTTAGGACCCGACAAGGTTAAGAACACTGAAGCTTTCTTT
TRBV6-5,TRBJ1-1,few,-,CASTPGGRDEAFF,TGTGCCAGCACCCCCGGGGGGAGGGATGAAGCTTTCTTT